These 27 T cell receptor beta chains were sequenced from one sample in a study of blood T cell repertoires in COVID-19. The data were produced by immunoSEQ multiplex PCR, yet TCRdb's version contains in-frame clones alone and is incomplete. The sample lists roughly 280,000 clones, roughly 90% occurring once. The sequencing sample was made of peripheral blood. These receptors were obtained from a woman aged 30 to 39 with COVID-19, enrolled during active disease.

The chain joins TRBV21-1 to TRBJ2-7; the D segment call TRBD1 is taken from the table without a DNA check. TRBV21-1 is a pseudogene locus. The CDR3 has 15 amino acids. Written as DNA, the CDR3 is TGTGCCAGCAGCCCTCGACAGGGGTCGACCTACGAGCAGTACTTC. Translating it yields CASSPRQGSTYEQYF.

V gene TRBV5-1 combines with J gene TRBJ2-3; D is ambiguous. Germline CDR1 reads SGHRS; CDR2 reads YFSETQ. Trimming removed 1 base at V and 1 base at J, with 10 bases between. This CDR3 spans 15 amino acids. The CDR3 nucleotides read TGCGCCAGCAGCTTGCAGACACCCCGCACAGATACGCAGTATTTT. Translated, it gives CASSLQTPRTDTQYF.

The chain couples TRBV11-3 to TRBJ2-5, with 8 bases that match TRBD1. V shed 4 bases, J shed 5 bases, and the junction held 3 bases outside the gene matches. CDR3 length: 13 residues. Per germline, CDR1 SGHNT and CDR2 YENEEA. The CDR3 DNA follows: TGTGCCAGCAGCTCACAGGGGGTGGAGACCCAGTACTTC. It yields the protein CASSSQGVETQYF. The complete variable domain, with remaining parts taken from reference TRBV11-3 and TRBJ2-5, reads EAGVVQSPRYKIIEKKQPVAFWCNPISGHNTLYWYLQNLGQGPELLIRYENEEAVDDSQLPKDRFSAERLKGVDSTLKIQPAELGDSAVYLCASSSQGVETQYFGPGTRLLVL.

V and J are TRBV28 and TRBJ1-6; 9 bases are a match to TRBD1. V shed 4 bases and J 8 bases; nucleotides not matched to a gene: 6. Per the germline V gene, CDR1 is MDHEN and CDR2 is SYDVKM. CDR3 size: 15 residues. CDR3 amino acids: CASSSTGTGYSPLHF. The CDR3 coding sequence is TGTGCCAGCAGTTCAACCGGGACAGGGTATTCACCCCTCCACTTT.

This clone has a single count. The chain recombines TRBV30 with TRBJ2-7; 10 nucleotides match TRBD1. V lost 4 bases, J lost 2 bases, and 5 bases stayed unmatched. The CDR3 sequence is 14 residues long. Germline loops: CDR1 GTSNPN, CDR2 SVGIG (reference sequence). CDR3 residues: CAWIGTGATYEQYF. The CDR3 nucleotides read TGTGCCTGGATCGGGACAGGGGCTACCTACGAGCAGTACTTC. Together with reference TRBV30 and TRBJ2-7, the CDR3 gives the full variable domain: SQTIHQWPATLVQPVGSPLSLECTVEGTSNPNLYWYRQAAGRGLQLLFYSVGIGQISSEVPQNLSASRPQDRQFILSSKKLLLSDSGFYLCAWIGTGATYEQYFGPGTRLTVT.

This clone has only a few counts. The chain employs TRBV20-1 and TRBJ2-2; TRBD2 aligns across 11 bases. Trimming took 3 bases from V and 6 from J; bases not matched to a gene: 3. This CDR3 has 14 residues. The germline V gene has CDR1 DFQATT and CDR2 SNEGSKA (reference sequence). The CDR3 region is CSASETSGAGELFF. In nucleotides, the CDR3 is TGCAGTGCTAGTGAGACTAGCGGGGCCGGGGAGCTGTTTTTT.

This CDR3 is CASRLDPNTEAFF. CDR3 bases: TGTGCCAGCAGACTAGACCCGAACACTGAAGCTTTCTTT. The chain employs TRBV6-5 and TRBJ1-1; no firm D call. Germline V gene sequence: CDR1 MNHEY, CDR2 SVGAGI. Trimming took 6 bases from V and 1 from J, leaving 9 bases between them. This CDR3 spans 13 amino acids.

The chain uses TRBV5-8 and TRBJ2-1; D call uncertain. Germline CDR1 and CDR2: SGHTS and YDEGEE. The CDR3 is made up of 12 amino acids. V was shortened by 2 bases and J by 10 bases, with 10 bases between the two germline ends. Here the CDR3 reads CASSLQAGEQFF. The DNA of the CDR3 is TGTGCCAGCAGCTTACAAGCAGGCGAGCAGTTCTTC. Full variable domain (outside the CDR3, taken from reference TRBV5-8 and TRBJ2-1): EAGVTQSPTHLIKTRGQQATLRCSPISGHTSVYWYQQALGLGLQFLLWYDEGEERNRGNFPPRFSGRQFPNYSSELNVNALELEDSALYLCASSLQAGEQFFGPGTRLTVL.

The CDR3 DNA sequence: TGTGCCATCAGTGAGATACAGTCGGATAATTCACCCCTCCACTTT. Protein product: CAISEIQSDNSPLHF. The rearrangement links TRBV10-3 to TRBJ1-6; D gene ambiguous. V shed 2 bases and J shed 5 bases, with 10 bases lying between them. The CDR3 runs to 15 residues. The germline gives CDR1 ENHRY, CDR2 SYGVKD.

V usage is TRBV28 and J usage is TRBJ2-7, with 9 bases identical to TRBD2. The CDR3 has 15 residues. The germline CDR1 and CDR2 sequences are MDHEN and SYDVKM. The V segment lost 3 bases and the J segment 5 bases; nucleotides outside the gene matches: 8. The chain's CDR3 is CASSFLAGVSHEQYF. CDR3 DNA sequence: TGTGCCAGCAGTTTCTTAGCGGGAGTTTCTCACGAGCAGTACTTC.

V and J are TRBV7-9 and TRBJ2-2; 13 nucleotides align to TRBD2. Trimming took 6 bases from V and 5 from J; bases not matched to a gene: 6. This CDR3 contains 16 residues. CDR1 is SEHNR and CDR2 is FQNEAQ in the germline V gene (reference sequence). The CDR3 region has the DNA TGTGCCAGCAGTCAAACTAGCGGGAGGGGAACCGGGGAGCTGTTTTTT. Translation: CASSQTSGRGTGELFF.

The chain carries TRBV4-1 and TRBJ1-4; 9 nucleotides line up with TRBD1. Germline CDR1 is MGHRA and CDR2 is YSYEKL. Losses at the gene ends were 4 bases for V and 8 bases for J; bases not matched to a gene: 8. The CDR3 sequence is 15 residues long. The CDR3 DNA reads TGCGCCAGCAGCCTCCCCGGGACAGGGCGCGAAAAACTGTTTTTT. Amino acids: CASSLPGTGREKLFF.

This clone was recorded only once. The rearrangement joins TRBV5-5 to TRBJ2-3; possibly TRBD2 for D (6 bases). Germline values: CDR1 SGHKS, CDR2 YYEKEE (reference sequence). This CDR3 has 13 amino acids. V was trimmed by 0 bases and J by 4 bases, leaving 6 bases between them. CDR3 coding DNA: TGTGCCAGCAGCTTGGCGGGGGCAGATACGCAGTATTTT. Translation gives CASSLAGADTQYF.

The rearrangement joins TRBV5-1 to TRBJ2-1; 9 bases line up with TRBD1. After removal of 2 bases from V and 9 bases from J, the junction contained 3 bases not matched to a gene. The germline CDR1 and CDR2 sequences are SGHRS and YFSETQ. This CDR3 is built from 13 residues. CDR3 region: CASSFDRGSEQFF. For the CDR3, the DNA is TGCGCCAGCAGCTTTGACAGGGGGAGTGAGCAGTTCTTC.

The chain has TRBV5-1 and TRBJ2-3, with D perhaps matching TRBD1 (5 bases). CDR1 is SGHRS and CDR2 is YFSETQ in the germline V gene. The CDR3 sequence is 14 residues long. V lost 4 bases, J lost 3 bases, and 12 bases lay in between. The CDR3 is CASSPRQLTDTQYF. In nucleotides, the CDR3 is TGCGCCAGCAGCCCCAGACAGTTAACAGATACGCAGTATTTT.

This sequence joins TRBV7-2 and TRBJ2-1; 10 bases fit TRBD2. The CDR3 totals 17 residues. CDR1 and CDR2 (germline): SGHTA, FQGNSA. The J segment lost 7 bases and the V segment lost 5 bases, leaving 14 bases of the junction unmatched. The CDR3 loop is CASSRRGASGRENEQFF. Written as DNA, the CDR3 is TGTGCCAGCAGCCGTCGTGGGGCTAGCGGGAGAGAGAATGAGCAGTTCTTC.

The V gene is TRBV14, the J gene TRBJ2-3; D perhaps matches TRBD2 (6 bases). V lost 2 bases and J 0 bases, leaving 12 bases between the germline ends. The germline V gene encodes CDR1 SGHDN and CDR2 FVKESK. The CDR3 covers 16 residues. In DNA, the CDR3 is TGTGCCAGCAGCCAACGACTAGTTTCAAGCACAGATACGCAGTATTTT. Translating it yields CASSQRLVSSTDTQYF. The whole variable domain, remainder taken from reference TRBV14 and TRBJ2-3, is EAGVTQFPSHSVIEKGQTVTLRCDPISGHDNLYWYRRVMGKEIKFLLHFVKESKQDESGMPNNRFLAERTGGTYSTLKVQPAELEDSGVYFCASSQRLVSSTDTQYFGPGTRLTVL.

The gene calls are TRBV6-5 and TRBJ2-3; 7 nucleotides align to TRBD1. The CDR3 runs to 14 residues. Germline-derived CDR1 and CDR2 are MNHEY and SVGAGI. Trimming at V came to 6 bases and at J to 2 bases, leaving 5 bases not matched to a gene. The CDR3 sequence is CASRNTGVTDTQYF. The DNA for the CDR3 is TGTGCCAGCAGGAACACAGGGGTCACAGATACGCAGTATTTT.

The chain is built from TRBV5-5 and TRBJ2-4, with 7 nucleotides matching TRBD1. The V gene's germline CDR1 is SGHKS and CDR2 YYEKEE (reference sequence). Germline trimming cut 4 bases from V and 9 bases from J; bases unmatched to any gene: 10. The CDR3 runs 14 residues. For the CDR3, the DNA is TGTGCCAGCAGCACGGGACAGAGTGGAAGCATTCAGTACTTC. As protein: CASSTGQSGSIQYF.

The V and J genes are TRBV7-9 and TRBJ2-3; the D is unclear. Germline values: CDR1 SEHNR, CDR2 FQNEAQ (reference sequence). Trimming pared 4 bases from V and 2 bases from J, leaving 4 bases between. The CDR3 totals 12 residues. CDR3 amino acids: CASSSFTDTQYF. The CDR3 DNA follows: TGTGCCAGCAGCTCCTTCACAGATACGCAGTATTTT.

This sequence joins TRBV5-1 and TRBJ1-3; 10 positions match TRBD1. This CDR3 contains 14 residues. Trimming took 4 bases from V and 8 from J; bases not matched to a gene: 6. Looked up from germline, CDR1 is SGHRS and CDR2 is YFSETQ. CDR3 region: CASSPGQGLYTIYF. The CDR3 DNA reads as TGCGCCAGCAGCCCGGGACAGGGGCTCTACACCATATATTTT.

The chain is built from TRBV10-1 and TRBJ2-7; TRBD1 might be the D (6 bases). Trimming shortened V by 5 bases and J by 2 bases, and 13 bases separated the two germline ends. This CDR3 has 14 residues. CDR1 is WNHNN and CDR2 is SYGVQD in the germline V gene (reference sequence). CDR3 coding DNA: TGCGCCAGCAGTACCACAGGGCTCCCCTACGAGCAGTACTTC. Translated: CASSTTGLPYEQYF.

This chain links TRBV5-6 with TRBJ2-7, with 7 nucleotides matching TRBD2. CDR3 size: 15 residues. Germline V lookup: CDR1 SGHDT, CDR2 YYEEEE. The V segment lost 0 bases and the J segment 0 bases; nucleotides outside the gene matches: 3. Here the CDR3 DNA reads TGTGCCAGCAGCTTGGGCGGGAGCATCTCCTACGAGCAGTACTTC. This sequence encodes CASSLGGSISYEQYF.

The gene calls are TRBV19 and TRBJ1-6; D is uncertain. V was cut by 3 bases and J by 8 bases, with 5 bases left in between. Germline V gene data show CDR1 as LNHDA and CDR2 as SQIVND (reference sequence). This CDR3 spans 12 amino acids. Here the CDR3 reads CASSIRDSPLHF. CDR3 bases: TGTGCCAGTAGTATCCGCGATTCACCCCTCCACTTT.

The V and J genes are TRBV6-1 and TRBJ2-7; D not resolved. Deletions cut 2 bases from V and 0 bases from J, with 11 bases between. The CDR3 covers 15 residues. Per germline, CDR1 MNHNS and CDR2 SASEGT. CDR3 bases: TGTGCCAGCAGTGAATTGGGCCTTAGCTCCTACGAGCAGTACTTC. It specifies CASSELGLSSYEQYF.

This chain joins TRBV6-5 and TRBJ1-4; tentatively, D is TRBD1 (6 bases). With 5 bases removed from V and 13 bases from J, the gap between germline ends came to 17 bases. CDR3 length equals 13 residues. The V gene's germline CDR1 is MNHEY and CDR2 SVGAGI. CDR3 bases: TGTGCCAGCAGTATTCTCGGGGGGCAAGCACTGTTTTTT. Translating it yields CASSILGGQALFF.

J is TRBJ2-2 and V is TRBV4-2; TRBD2 aligns across 7 bases. CDR3 size: 16 residues. V lost 0 bases and J lost 4; bases outside the gene matches: 5. CDR1 and CDR2 (germline): LGHNA, YNFKEQ. CDR3 protein: CASSQDVASGTGELFF. For the CDR3, the DNA is TGTGCCAGCAGCCAAGATGTCGCTAGCGGCACCGGGGAGCTGTTTTTT.